This T cell receptor beta chain originates from a study of response to subunit inactivated influenza vaccine listed by TCRdb under 2018. About the full investigation: The study used deep quantitative T cell receptor repertoire profiling to track responses to a trivalent subunit inactivated influenza vaccine.

This clonotype has just a few counts. Its antigen is still unknown. Qualities for individual bases were not recorded, and no much larger clone is one base off. The CDR3, cysteine through phenylalanine, is 15 amino acids long. The kept DNA is CDR3 alone, 45 bases in frame from the first base. Cut back by 0 bases and 0 bases, the V and J ends lie 9 bases apart. The germline V gene specifies SGHAT as CDR1 and FQNNGV as CDR2. Study-level results and caveats: The authors suggested that each seasonal influenza vaccination may recruit only a limited number of new T cells.

Preparation of the library involved RT-PCR. For sequencing, an Illumina HiSeq 2500 was employed. TCRdb reran the public reads through fastp at Q25 and MiXCR, keeping productive beta chains. Here each entry gathers all rows of one CDR3 protein and keeps the most common genes and DNA. The sample table contains approximately 480,000 distinct CDR3 sequences; only one count was recorded for 11% of them. The top ten clonotypes cover 12% of the sample. Per the publication, the time point label means: around 42 days after influenza vaccine administration. This receptor was identified in a man between 45 and 60 years old who received an inactivated influenza vaccine. Donor details come from another sample of the same person, matched by shared clones. The sequenced sample was PBMCs from blood, obtained about 40 days after vaccination. The chain is encoded by TRBV11-2 joined to TRBJ2-7; the D gene is perhaps TRBD2, on 5 matching bases. The CDR3 region: CASSLERGFSYEQYF. The bases are TGTGCCAGCAGCTTAGAACGGGGATTCTCCTACGAGCAGTACTTC.